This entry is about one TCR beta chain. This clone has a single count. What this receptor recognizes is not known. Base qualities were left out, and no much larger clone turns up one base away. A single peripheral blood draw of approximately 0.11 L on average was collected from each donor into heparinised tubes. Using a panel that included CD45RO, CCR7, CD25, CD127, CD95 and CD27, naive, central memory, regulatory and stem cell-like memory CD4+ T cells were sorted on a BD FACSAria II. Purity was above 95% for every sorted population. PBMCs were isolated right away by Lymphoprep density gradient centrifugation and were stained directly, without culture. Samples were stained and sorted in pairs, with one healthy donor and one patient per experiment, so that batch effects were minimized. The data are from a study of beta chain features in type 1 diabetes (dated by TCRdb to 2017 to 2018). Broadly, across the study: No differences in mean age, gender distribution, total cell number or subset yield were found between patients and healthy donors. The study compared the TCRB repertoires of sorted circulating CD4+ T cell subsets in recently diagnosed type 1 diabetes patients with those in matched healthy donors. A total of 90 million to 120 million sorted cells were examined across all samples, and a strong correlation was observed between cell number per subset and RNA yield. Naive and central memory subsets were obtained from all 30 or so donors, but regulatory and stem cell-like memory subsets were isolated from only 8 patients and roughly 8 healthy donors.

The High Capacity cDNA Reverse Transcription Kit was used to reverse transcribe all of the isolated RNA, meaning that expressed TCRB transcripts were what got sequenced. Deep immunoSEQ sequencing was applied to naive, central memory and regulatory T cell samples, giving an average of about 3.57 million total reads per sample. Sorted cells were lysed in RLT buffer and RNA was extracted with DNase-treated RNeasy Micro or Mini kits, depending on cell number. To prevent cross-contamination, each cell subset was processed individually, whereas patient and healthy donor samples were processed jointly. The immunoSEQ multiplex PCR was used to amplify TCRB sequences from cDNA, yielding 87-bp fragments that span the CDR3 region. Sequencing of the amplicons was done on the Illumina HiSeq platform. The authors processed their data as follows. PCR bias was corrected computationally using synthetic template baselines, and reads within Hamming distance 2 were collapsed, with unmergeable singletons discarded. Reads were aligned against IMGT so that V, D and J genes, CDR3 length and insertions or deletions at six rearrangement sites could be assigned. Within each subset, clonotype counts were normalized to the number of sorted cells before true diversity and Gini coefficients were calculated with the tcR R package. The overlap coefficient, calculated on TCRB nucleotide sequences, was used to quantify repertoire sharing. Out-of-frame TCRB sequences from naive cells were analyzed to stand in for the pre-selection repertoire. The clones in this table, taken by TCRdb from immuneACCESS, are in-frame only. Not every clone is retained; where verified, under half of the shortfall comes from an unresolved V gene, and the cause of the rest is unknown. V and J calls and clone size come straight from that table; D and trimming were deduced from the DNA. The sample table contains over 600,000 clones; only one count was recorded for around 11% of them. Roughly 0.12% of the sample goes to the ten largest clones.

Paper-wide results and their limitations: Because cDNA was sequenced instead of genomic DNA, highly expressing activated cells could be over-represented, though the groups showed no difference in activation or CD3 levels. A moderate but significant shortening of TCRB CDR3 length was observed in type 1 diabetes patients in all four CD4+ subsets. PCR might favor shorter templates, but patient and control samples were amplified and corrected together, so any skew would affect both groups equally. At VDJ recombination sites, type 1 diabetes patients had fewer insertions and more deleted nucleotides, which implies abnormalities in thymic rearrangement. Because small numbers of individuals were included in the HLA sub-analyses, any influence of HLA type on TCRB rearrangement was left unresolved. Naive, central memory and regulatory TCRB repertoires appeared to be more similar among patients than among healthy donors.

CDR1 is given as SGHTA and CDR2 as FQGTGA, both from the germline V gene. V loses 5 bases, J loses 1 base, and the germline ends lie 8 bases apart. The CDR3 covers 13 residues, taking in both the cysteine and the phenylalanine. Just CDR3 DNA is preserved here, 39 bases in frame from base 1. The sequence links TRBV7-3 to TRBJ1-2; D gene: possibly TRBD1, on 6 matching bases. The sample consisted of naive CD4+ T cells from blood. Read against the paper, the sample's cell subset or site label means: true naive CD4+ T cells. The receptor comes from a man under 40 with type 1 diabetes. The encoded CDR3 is CASSLDSNYGYTF. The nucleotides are TGTGCCAGCAGCCTGGACAGTAACTATGGCTACACCTTC. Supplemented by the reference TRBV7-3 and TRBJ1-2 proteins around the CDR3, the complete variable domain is GAGVSQTPSNKVTEKGKYVELRCDPISGHTALYWYRQSLGQGPEFLIYFQGTGAADDSGLPNDRFFAVRPEGSVSTLKIQRTERGDSAVYLCASSLDSNYGYTFGSGTRLTVV.